Sequencing of this TCR beta chain was carried out in a study of blood T cell repertoires in COVID-19. The overall study: In each case, the material was cDNA or gDNA derived from T cells, B-cell-depleted T cells, or PBMCs.

Assay: immunoSEQ multiplex PCR; the TCRdb copy retains only in-frame clones and omits some. The sample includes approximately 72,000 clones, 83% of them seen just once. Trimming left V 0 bases short and J 5 bases short, with 8 bases between. Germline V gene data show CDR1 as SGHNT and CDR2 as YYREEE (reference sequence). The CDR3 has 14 residues. Sample: peripheral blood. V usage is TRBV5-4 and J usage is TRBJ2-2, with D uncertain. The clonotype was recovered from a woman over 75 with acute or convalescent COVID-19. The CDR3 loop is CASSLATNTGELFF. For the CDR3, the DNA is TGTGCCAGCAGCTTGGCGACAAATACCGGGGAGCTGTTTTTT.